These 4 T cell receptor beta chains share one sample of origin, sequenced in a study of T-cell reconstitution after alpha-beta-depleted transplantation in children. This sample's TCRbeta library carried unique molecular identifier barcodes. Via MiXCR, TCRdb re-called the PCR reads, giving one row per CDR3 protein. The repertoire includes about 29,000 distinct CDR3 sequences, roughly 6.3% of them detected once, and 5.5% to 8% sits in the top ten. The sample in question was PBMCs, mostly from graft donor cells, obtained 180 days after TCRalphabeta/CD19-depleted stem cell transplant. The source is a male patient younger than 18 who had a stem cell transplant for acute myeloid leukemia, so the T cells may come from the graft donor.

This clonotype was counted ten times or more. V and J are TRBV14 and TRBJ2-5; 8 bases align to TRBD2. The length of the CDR3 is 14 residues. CDR1 SGHDN and CDR2 FVKESK come from the germline V gene. Losses at the gene ends were 4 bases for V and 5 bases for J; bases not matched to a gene: 6. CDR3 DNA sequence: TGTGCCAGCAGCCTTAGCGGGATCGAGGAGACCCAGTACTTC. Amino acids: CASSLSGIEETQYF.

This clonotype was detected ten times or more. The chain combines TRBV20-1 with TRBJ1-1; TRBD1 aligns across 9 bases. CDR1 DFQATT and CDR2 SNEGSKA come from the germline V gene (reference sequence). Trimming took 6 bases from V and 4 from J; bases not matched to a gene: 12. This CDR3 has 15 amino acids. The CDR3 is CSAPGTGSGVTEAFF. CDR3 bases: TGCAGTGCGCCCGGGACAGGGAGTGGGGTCACTGAAGCTTTCTTT.

The V call is TRBV28, the J call TRBJ1-1; D gene uncertain. Germline CDR1 reads MDHEN; CDR2 reads SYDVKM. This CDR3 comprises 15 residues. V lost 8 bases and J lost 0, with 16 bases in between. Here the CDR3 reads CASGPGPSLNTEAFF. Written as DNA, the CDR3 is TGTGCCAGCGGCCCTGGCCCCAGTTTGAACACTGAAGCTTTCTTT.

This clonotype showed up many times. The J gene is TRBJ2-1, the V gene TRBV24-1, with TRBD2 identical over 7 bases. CDR3 length: 19 residues. Germline-derived CDR1 and CDR2 are KGHDR and SFDVKD. J lost 4 bases, V lost 2 bases, and 16 bases had no gene match. The CDR3 spells CATSDSMGPSGDFYNEQFF. DNA of the CDR3: TGTGCCACCAGTGATTCGATGGGGCCTAGCGGCGATTTTTACAATGAGCAGTTCTTC.